This T cell receptor beta chain was profiled in a study of neurological immune-mediated disorders. Study outcomes and limitations: TCR clonal expansion peaked in HTLV-1-associated myelopathy patients and was lowest in multiple sclerosis patients.

Specified time point: longitudinal time-point 1 (baseline). This clonotype was detected many times. As yet, its antigen is unknown. The V end lost 5 bases, the J end lost 5 bases, and 18 bases lay between the germline ends. Germline CDR1 and CDR2: LGHDT and YNNKEL (reference sequence). The CDR3 totals 15 residues. The authors made cDNA by 5'RACE with 10-nucleotide random UMIs. MiXCR, applied by TCRdb to the 5' RACE reads, yields one record per CDR3 protein. The data show around 71,000 distinct CDR3 sequences, approximately 13% seen once. The sample was PBMCs. The receptor comes from a female donor with HTLV-1-associated myelopathy (HAM/TSP). This rearrangement joins TRBV3-1 to TRBJ1-1; TRBD1 is a possible D gene (5 bases). The CDR3 DNA sequence: TGTGCCAGCAGCTACCCGGGGGGGACTGGGACTGAAGCTTTCTTT. It yields the protein CASSYPGGTGTEAFF. Combining the CDR3 with reference TRBV3-1 and TRBJ1-1 gives the whole variable domain DTAVSQTPKYLVTQMGNDKSIKCEQNLGHDTMYWYKQDSKKFLKIMFSYNNKELIINETVPNRFSPKSPDKAHLNLHINSLELGDSAVYFCASSYPGGTGTEAFFGQGTRLTVV.